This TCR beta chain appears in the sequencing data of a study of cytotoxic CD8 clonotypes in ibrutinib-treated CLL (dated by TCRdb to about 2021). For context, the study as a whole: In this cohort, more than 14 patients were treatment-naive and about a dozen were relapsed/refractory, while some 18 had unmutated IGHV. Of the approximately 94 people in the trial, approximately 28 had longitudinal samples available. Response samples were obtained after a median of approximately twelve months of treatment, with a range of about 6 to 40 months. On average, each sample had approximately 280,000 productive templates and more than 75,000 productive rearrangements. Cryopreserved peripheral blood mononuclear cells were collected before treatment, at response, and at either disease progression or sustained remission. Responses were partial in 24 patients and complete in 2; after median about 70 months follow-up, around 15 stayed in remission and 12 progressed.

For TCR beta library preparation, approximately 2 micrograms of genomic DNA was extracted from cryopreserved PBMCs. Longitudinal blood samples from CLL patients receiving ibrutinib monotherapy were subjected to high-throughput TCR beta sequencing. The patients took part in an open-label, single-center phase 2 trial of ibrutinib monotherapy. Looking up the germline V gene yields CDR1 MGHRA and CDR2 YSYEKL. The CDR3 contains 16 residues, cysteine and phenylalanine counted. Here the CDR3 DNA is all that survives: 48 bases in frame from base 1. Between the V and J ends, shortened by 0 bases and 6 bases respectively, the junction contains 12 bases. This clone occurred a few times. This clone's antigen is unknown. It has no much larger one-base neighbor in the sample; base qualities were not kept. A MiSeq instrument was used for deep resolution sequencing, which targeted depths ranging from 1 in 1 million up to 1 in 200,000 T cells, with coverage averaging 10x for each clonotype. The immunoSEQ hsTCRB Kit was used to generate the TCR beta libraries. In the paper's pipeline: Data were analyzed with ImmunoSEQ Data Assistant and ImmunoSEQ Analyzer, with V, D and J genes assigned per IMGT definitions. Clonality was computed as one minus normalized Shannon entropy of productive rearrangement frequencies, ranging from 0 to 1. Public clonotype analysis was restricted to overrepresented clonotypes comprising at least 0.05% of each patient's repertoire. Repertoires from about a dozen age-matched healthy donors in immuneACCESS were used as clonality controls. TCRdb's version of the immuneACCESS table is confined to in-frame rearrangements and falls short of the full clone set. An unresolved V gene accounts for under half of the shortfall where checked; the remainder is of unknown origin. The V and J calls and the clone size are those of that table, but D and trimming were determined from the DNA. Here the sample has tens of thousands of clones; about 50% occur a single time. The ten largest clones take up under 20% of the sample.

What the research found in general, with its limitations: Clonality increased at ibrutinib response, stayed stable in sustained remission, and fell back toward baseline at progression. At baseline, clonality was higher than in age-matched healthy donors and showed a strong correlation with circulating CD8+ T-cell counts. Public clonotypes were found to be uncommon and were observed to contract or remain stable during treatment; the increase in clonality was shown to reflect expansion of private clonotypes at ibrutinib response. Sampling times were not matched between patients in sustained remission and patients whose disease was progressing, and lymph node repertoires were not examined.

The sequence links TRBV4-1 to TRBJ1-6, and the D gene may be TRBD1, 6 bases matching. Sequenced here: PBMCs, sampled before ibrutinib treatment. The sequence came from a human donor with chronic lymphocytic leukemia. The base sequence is TGCGCCAGCAGCCAAGAAGGGGGGGGGTTTAATTCACCCCTCCACTTT. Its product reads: CASSQEGGGFNSPLHF.